This T cell receptor (beta chain) was documented in a study of T-cell memory formation after mild COVID-19. Study details: Clusters of TCRs were largely donor specific.

This clonotype occurred a few times. Its antigen is not identified. Study outcomes and limitations: Specificity for SARS-CoV-2 was not confirmed among the second-wave clones peaking on day 37. Detection of some responders pre-infection suggested pre-existing cross-reactive memory T cells participated.

The TCR alpha and TCR beta cDNA libraries, bearing sample barcodes and UMIs, were generated by 5'RACE using constant-segment primers. TCRdb itself ran the 5' RACE reads through MiXCR, one entry per CDR3 protein. The sample has 250,000 to 350,000 distinct CDR3 sequences; approximately 19% are singletons. Germline CDR1 and CDR2: MNHEY and SVGAGI. V lost 6 bases to trimming and J lost 0 bases; unmatched junction nucleotides: 3. The CDR3 contains 15 residues. The sample taken for sequencing was PBMCs or a T cell subset sorted from them (not recorded which). This receptor was obtained from a man in his late teens or twenties who had mild COVID-19 (a few samples of this study predate the infection). Cell type and time point are not known. The gene calls are TRBV6-5 and TRBJ2-7, with 12 bases that match TRBD2. CDR3 sequence reads: CASRKGLAGSYEQYV. The CDR3 DNA reads TGTGCCAGCAGGAAGGGACTAGCGGGCTCCTACGAGCAGTACGTC.